Following are 6 T cell receptor beta chains from one sample sequenced in a study of molecular identifiers for immune sequencing clone quantification. TCRdb re-called the PCR reads through MiXCR, storing one row per CDR3 protein. This sample has hundreds of thousands of distinct CDR3 sequences; about 25% occur once, and the top ten carry 0.6% to 0.9%. Sequencing was carried out using naive CD8+ T cells from blood, with Jurkat cell RNA spiked in. Noted subset: FACS-sorted CD8+CD4-CCR7+CD45RA+ naive T cells. All receptors derive from a human donor in good health. Some libraries in this study had Jurkat cell RNA spiked in.

There are a few counts of this clonotype. The genes are TRBV7-2 and TRBJ2-1; D remains unclear. CDR1 and CDR2 (germline): SGHTA, FQGNSA. V shed 8 bases and J shed 1 base, with 12 bases lying between them. The CDR3 runs to 14 residues. CDR3 DNA sequence: TGTGCCAGCCACGATGTGGGGTCCTACAATGAGCAGTTCTTC. It is translated as CASHDVGSYNEQFF.

This clonotype came up a few times. V is TRBV30 and J is TRBJ1-5; 7 bases are shared with TRBD1. The CDR3 is made up of 13 amino acids. V shed 2 bases and J 9 bases; nucleotides not matched to a gene: 7. CDR1 GTSNPN and CDR2 SVGIG come from the germline V gene (reference sequence). CDR3 amino acids: CAWSFRQGWPQHF. CDR3 nucleotides: TGTGCCTGGAGTTTTAGACAGGGATGGCCCCAGCATTTT.

The chain links TRBV6-2 or TRBV6-3 to TRBJ2-3; tentative D call: TRBD2 (5 bases). This CDR3 region has 19 residues. The germline V and J ends were trimmed by 6 bases and 2 bases, with 27 bases remaining between them. From germline, CDR1 is MNHEY and CDR2 SVGEGT. The CDR3 region has the DNA TGTGCCAGCAGGACGGCCGACGCACTAGTCGTGCCTCACACAGATACGCAGTATTTT. Encoded protein: CASRTADALVVPHTDTQYF.

The table lists this clonotype with a few counts. The CDR3 nucleotides are TGTGCCAGCAGCCCTCGTATAGCGGAAAACTCCTACGAGCAGTACTTC. This gives the protein CASSPRIAENSYEQYF. V usage is TRBV4-2 and J usage is TRBJ2-7; D is possibly TRBD2 (6 bases). Germline V CDR1 and CDR2: LGHNA, YNFKEQ. The CDR3 loop spans 16 amino acids. Trimming removed 4 bases from V and 0 bases from J, with 16 bases in between.

This clonotype was observed many times. The CDR3 nucleotides are TGTGCCAGCAGCTCCGGGTCAGATACGCAGTATTTT. Residues: CASSSGSDTQYF. The J gene is TRBJ2-3, the V gene TRBV19; D gene unclear. In germline, CDR1 is LNHDA, CDR2 SQIVND (reference sequence). The CDR3 has 12 amino acids. V was shortened by 9 bases and J by 4 bases, with 11 bases between the two germline ends. The full variable domain, with the rest looked up from reference TRBV19 and TRBJ2-3, is DGGITQSPKYLFRKEGQNVTLSCEQNLNHDAMYWYRQDPGQGLRLIYYSQIVNDFQKGDIAEGYSVSREKKESFPLTVTSAQKNPTAFYLCASSSGSDTQYFGPGTRLTVL.

A few counts support this clonotype. The chain has TRBV28 and TRBJ2-1; D possibly uses TRBD1 or TRBD2 (7 bases each). Germline assignment: CDR1 MDHEN and CDR2 SYDVKM. V was cut by 8 bases and J by 2 bases, with 16 bases left in between. The CDR3 contains 15 residues. The chain's CDR3 is CASHLAGGAYNEQFF. The CDR3 DNA sequence: TGTGCCAGCCACCTGGCAGGGGGGGCCTACAATGAGCAGTTCTTC.